A selection of T cell receptor beta chains follows, all from one sample in a study of blood T cell repertoires in COVID-19. Clones were sequenced by immunoSEQ multiplex PCR, and TCRdb holds only the in-frame ones, with some missing. The table has around 48,000 clones, around 86% seen once. The specimen was peripheral blood. The receptor source for this set is a man aged 60 to 69 with active or convalescent COVID-19. The CDR3 runs from the conserved cysteine through the conserved F or W. D genes are given only for firm matches. The listing skips clone size in some rows; elsewhere it reads once, few, many or a size class.

j_call d_call clone_size v_call cdr3_nt cdr3_aa
TRBJ2-7 TRBD1 NA TRBV4-1 TGCGCCAGCAGCCGTGGGACCCGGACAGGCTCCTACGAGCAGTACTTC CASSRGTRTGSYEQYF
TRBJ2-7 TRBD1 few TRBV3-1/TRBV3-2 TGTGCCAGCAGCCCGCAGGGGGCTCCCTACGAGCAGTACTTC CASSPQGAPYEQYF
TRBJ1-1 TRBD1 medium-sized TRBV28 TGTGCCAGCAGTTCCTCCGGGACAGGGTTCACTGAAGCTTTCTTT CASSSSGTGFTEAFF
TRBJ2-7 TRBD1 NA TRBV29-1 TGCAGCGTTGAAATCGGGACAGACTACGAGCAGTACTTC CSVEIGTDYEQYF
TRBJ1-3 NA NA TRBV7-2 TGTGCCAGCAGCTTAGAGGTTTCCAGGGGCCTCTCTGGAAACACCATATATTTT CASSLEVSRGLSGNTIYF
TRBJ2-2 TRBD2 once TRBV5-4 TGTGCCAGCAGGCGACTAGCGGGGGGATACACCGGGGAGCTGTTTTTT CASRRLAGGYTGELFF
TRBJ1-1 TRBD1 NA TRBV4-2 TGTGCCAGCAGCCAAGATCGGGGGACAGTGGACACTGAAGCTTTCTTT CASSQDRGTVDTEAFF
TRBJ1-6 TRBD1 NA TRBV6-1 TGTGCCAGCAGTGAGAGGGTAAACAGGGGAGGCTCCTATAATTCACCCCTCCACTTT CASSERVNRGGSYNSPLHF
TRBJ1-5 TRBD1 NA TRBV19 TGTGCCAGTAGTATGACAGGGGAGCGGCAGCCCCAGCATTTT CASSMTGERQPQHF
TRBJ2-1 NA NA TRBV4-1 TGCGCCAGCAGCCAAGAGTTAGGGGGAGGGCCCTACAATGAGCAGTTCTTC CASSQELGGGPYNEQFF
TRBJ1-1 TRBD1 NA TRBV29-1 TGCAGCGCCTCGGACAGGACTGAAGCTTTCTTT CSASDRTEAFF
TRBJ1-1 NA NA TRBV6-6 TGTGCCAGCAGCCTAGCTGATCGGGCTGAAGCTTTCTTT CASSLADRAEAFF
TRBJ2-5 TRBD2 NA TRBV7-2 TGTGCCAGCAGCTCCCTGGGCGTACTAGCGGGGGACCCACAAGAGACCCAGTACTTC CASSSLGVLAGDPQETQYF
TRBJ1-2 TRBD1 NA TRBV10-3 TGTGCCATCAGCCGTCAGGACAGGGGGGTTGGCTACACCTTC CAISRQDRGVGYTF
TRBJ2-1 TRBD1 NA TRBV28 TGTGCCAGCAGTTCGGGACAGGAGCTTATCGGGAATGAGCAGTTCTTC CASSSGQELIGNEQFF
TRBJ1-6 NA NA TRBV6-5 TGTGCCAGCAGTTACTCGGTCAGGGGCGAGTCACCCCTCCACTTT CASSYSVRGESPLHF
TRBJ1-2 NA NA TRBV7-9 TGTGCCAGCAGCTTAGCGCGACAGATAGGCTACACCTTC CASSLARQIGYTF
TRBJ1-5 NA few TRBV5-5 TGTGCCAGCAGCCCGCATGACAGGAGAAATCAGCCCCAGCATTTT CASSPHDRRNQPQHF
TRBJ2-2 NA NA TRBV5-1 TGCGCCAGCAGCTTGACGCAGGGAACCGGGGAGCTGTTTTTT CASSLTQGTGELFF
TRBJ2-1 NA few TRBV4-3 TGCGCCAGCAGCCCGCAGGGCGATGAGCAGTTCTTC CASSPQGDEQFF
TRBJ2-7 NA few TRBV2 TGTGCCACTACGACAGGAGGATACGAGCAGTACTTC CATTTGGYEQYF
TRBJ1-4 NA NA TRBV30 TGTGCCTGGGCTGGCTTGGGCCGCGAAAAACTGTTTTTT CAWAGLGREKLFF
TRBJ1-1 NA NA TRBV15 TGTGCCACCAGCGGGAACAGGGTTGGCACTGAAGCTTTCTTT CATSGNRVGTEAFF
TRBJ2-2 TRBD1 NA TRBV7-9 TGTGCCAGCAGCTTAGCGTCTGGGACAGTGGCGTGGGAGCTGTTTTTT CASSLASGTVAWELFF
TRBJ1-3 NA NA TRBV9 TGTGCCAGCGGGACAACTGAACTTACTACTGGAAACACCATATATTTT CASGTTELTTGNTIYF
TRBJ1-1 NA NA TRBV6-2/TRBV6-3 TGTGCCAGCAGTGTCATCACAGGGTCCACTGAAGCTTTCTTT CASSVITGSTEAFF
TRBJ1-1 TRBD1 NA TRBV5-6 TGTGCCAGCAGCGCCCAGACAGGGACGAACACTGAAGCTTTCTTT CASSAQTGTNTEAFF
TRBJ2-3 NA NA TRBV7-8 TGTGCCAGCAGCTTAATGGAACTAGCAATCGGGGGTACGCAGTATTTT CASSLMELAIGGTQYF
TRBJ1-1 TRBD1 NA TRBV7-2 TGTGCCAGCACCCTACAGGACAGGGTAAATGAAGCTTTCTTT CASTLQDRVNEAFF
TRBJ2-2 NA NA TRBV25-1 TGTGCCAGCAGTGACCAGGCAGGAGGGGAGCTGTTTTTT CASSDQAGGELFF
TRBJ1-3 NA NA TRBV4-1 TGCGCCAGCAGCCAAGACCGTATGGGAGTGAGCACCATATATTTT CASSQDRMGVSTIYF
TRBJ1-2 TRBD1 NA TRBV4-1 TGCGCCAGCAGCCAAGAATGGACAGGCGGGTCTTCTATCTATGGCTACACCTTC CASSQEWTGGSSIYGYTF
TRBJ2-3 TRBD2 NA TRBV5-4 TGTGCCAGCAGCTGGAAGACTAGCGGGGGTTTGACAGATACGCAGTATTTT CASSWKTSGGLTDTQYF
TRBJ2-7 TRBD1 NA TRBV4-1 TGCGCCAGCAGCATGGACAGGGTTCGCGAGCAGTACTTC CASSMDRVREQYF
TRBJ2-3 NA NA TRBV19 TGTGCCAGTGGGGGCAGTCTCCCGCATACGCAGTATTTT CASGGSLPHTQYF
TRBJ1-2 NA few TRBV6-6 TGTGCCAGCAGTTACTCGAGGCAGGGGCGGTATGGCTACACCTTC CASSYSRQGRYGYTF
TRBJ1-1 NA NA TRBV10-3 TGTGCCATCAGTGAGGATGGAGGTTACCTGGGGACAGAAGCTTTCTTT CAISEDGGYLGTEAFF
TRBJ1-1 NA NA TRBV5-1 TGCGCCAGCAGCTACCGCGGGGGGCATTACACTGAAGCTTTCTTT CASSYRGGHYTEAFF
TRBJ1-2 TRBD1 few TRBV10-3 TGTGCCATCAGAGCCCAAGGGGACAGCTATGGCTACACCTTC CAIRAQGDSYGYTF
TRBJ1-2 TRBD1 once TRBV30 TGTGCCTGGAGTGTACTTGGAGGGGGCCCTAAGAACTATGGCTACACCTTC CAWSVLGGGPKNYGYTF
TRBJ1-1 NA NA TRBV5-4 TGTGCCAGCAGCTTGGACGGGGTTACGAACACTGAAGCTTTCTTT CASSLDGVTNTEAFF
TRBJ1-1 TRBD1 NA TRBV7-2 TGTGCCAGCAGCTCCCGGACAGGGGAACGTGCTGAAGCTTTCTTT CASSSRTGERAEAFF
TRBJ1-5 NA NA TRBV19 TGTGCCAGTAGTGACGGGAACAATCAGCCCCAGCATTTT CASSDGNNQPQHF
TRBJ1-1 TRBD1 NA TRBV4-3 TGCGCCAGCAGCCAAGGAGGACAGGGAATGTGGGCTGAAGCTTTCTTT CASSQGGQGMWAEAFF
TRBJ2-3 TRBD2 NA TRBV3-1/TRBV3-2 TGTGCCAGCAGCCAAGAGGGCAGCGGGGAACTGGATACGCAGTATTTT CASSQEGSGELDTQYF
TRBJ2-5 NA NA TRBV6-5 TGTGCCAGCAGTTCAACGCAGGGCAACCAAGAGACCCAGTACTTC CASSSTQGNQETQYF
TRBJ1-3 NA NA TRBV29-1 TGCAGCGTTAGTACAGGGCCGTCTGGAAACACCATATATTTT CSVSTGPSGNTIYF
TRBJ1-1 NA NA TRBV5-1 TGCGCCAGCCGCTACAGGGACACTGAAGCTTTCTTT CASRYRDTEAFF
TRBJ2-1 TRBD1 NA TRBV30 TGTGCCTGGAGTGGTAACAGGGGCTCCTACAATGAGCAGTTCTTC CAWSGNRGSYNEQFF
TRBJ2-3 NA NA TRBV7-6 TGTGCCAGCAGCTCTTTTAGCTGGAGCACAGATACGCAGTATTTT CASSSFSWSTDTQYF
TRBJ2-7 TRBD2 NA TRBV6-6 TGTGCCAGCAGTTACGGGGCTAGCGGGGGGACCTACGAGCAGTACTTC CASSYGASGGTYEQYF
TRBJ2-3 TRBD2 NA TRBV5-6 TGTGCCAGCAGCTTGGTGTCTAGCGGGGGGGGCACAGATACGCAGTATTTT CASSLVSSGGGTDTQYF
TRBJ2-2 TRBD1 NA TRBV6-5 TGTGCCAGCAGAGTCACAGGGGCGAACACCGGGGAGCTGTTTTTT CASRVTGANTGELFF
TRBJ1-6 TRBD1 NA TRBV4-1 TGCGCCAGCAGCGAGCCAGGGGGCTTGGCACCCCTCCACTTT CASSEPGGLAPLHF
TRBJ2-5 NA few TRBV3-1/TRBV3-2 TGTGCCAGCAGCCACGAGGTCCAAGAGACCCAGTACTTC CASSHEVQETQYF